This T cell receptor (beta chain) emerged from a study of blood T cell repertoires in COVID-19. Study-wide background: The origin of the acute and convalescent COVID-19 samples was the United States, Italy and Spain. Sample material is recorded as cDNA or gDNA derived from T cells, B-cell-depleted T cells, or PBMCs.

As processed by the authors: Estimates of nucleated cell counts were drawn from the amplification of reference gene primers. Produced via immunoSEQ multiplex PCR; TCRdb's table is partial and in-frame only. Clone size and the V and J calls come from that table; the DNA yielded D and trimming. The sample includes 200,000 to 250,000 clones, 85% seen only once; the top ten take more than 0.75%. This CDR3 spans 13 amino acids. The germline V gene encodes CDR1 GTSNPN and CDR2 SVGIG (reference sequence). With V trimmed by 7 bases and J by 8 bases, 11 bases remained unmatched. This receptor was obtained from a middle-aged man with acute or convalescent COVID-19. The chain combines TRBV30 with TRBJ1-2, with 9 nucleotides matching TRBD1. Sequencing used peripheral blood. The CDR3 spells CAFDPGQGPGYTF. In nucleotides, the CDR3 is TGTGCCTTTGACCCGGGACAGGGACCCGGCTACACCTTC. Variable domain in full (rest from reference TRBV30 and TRBJ1-2): SQTIHQWPATLVQPVGSPLSLECTVEGTSNPNLYWYRQAAGRGLQLLFYSVGIGQISSEVPQNLSASRPQDRQFILSSKKLLLSDSGFYLCAFDPGQGPGYTFGSGTRLTVV.